A selection of T cell receptor beta chains follows, all from one sample in a study of vaccination effects on CD4 cells after COVID-19. Data came from immunoSEQ multiplex PCR; TCRdb stores just in-frame clones and leaves some out. Of tens of thousands of clones in the sample, about three quarters were seen once. Their cognate antigens are unknown. The sample consisted of CD4+ T cells from PBMCs cultured with HCoV-229E spike peptides, taken after COVID-19 vaccination. These receptors all stem from a human donor who received a COVID-19 vaccine. CDR3s include the opening cysteine and the closing phenylalanine or tryptophan. The D gene is left open where the match is weak. Part of the rows lack a size; the others show once, few, many or a class for expanded clones.

length	D	J	V	size	DNA	CDR3
15	.	TRBJ1-6	TRBV7-8	.	TGTGCCAGCAGCTTAGTCCTGGGTTTGGATTCACCCCTCCACTTT	CASSLVLGLDSPLHF
14	.	TRBJ1-2	TRBV19	.	TGTGCCAGTAGTATCCCGCCAGGGCTCTATGGCTACACCTTC	CASSIPPGLYGYTF
14	.	TRBJ1-3	TRBV3-1/TRBV3-2	.	TGTGCCAGCAGCCAATGGGACCGTGGAAACACCATATATTTT	CASSQWDRGNTIYF
15	TRBD1	TRBJ2-5	TRBV24-1	.	TGTGCCACCAGTGACACGGGACAGGGGGAAGAGACCCAGTACTTC	CATSDTGQGEETQYF
12	.	TRBJ2-5	TRBV5-1	.	TGCGCCAGCAGCTTTCCACAAGAGACCCAGTACTTC	CASSFPQETQYF
15	.	TRBJ2-2	TRBV4-3	.	TGCGCCAGCAGCCGATATCTTCAAGACACCGGGGAGCTGTTTTTT	CASSRYLQDTGELFF
15	.	TRBJ2-1	TRBV10-3	.	TGTGCCATCAGGCAGGACTCCCCGGATCACAATGAGCAGTTCTTC	CAIRQDSPDHNEQFF
15	.	TRBJ1-3	TRBV7-2	few	TGTGCCAGCAGCTCTGGAGGGGGGCTAGGAAACACCATATATTTT	CASSSGGGLGNTIYF
15	.	TRBJ1-2	TRBV19	.	TGTGCCAGTAGTATTGCGGCTGTCGTGACTTATGGCTACACCTTC	CASSIAAVVTYGYTF
15	.	TRBJ1-4	TRBV7-2	.	TGTGCCAGCAGCTTATATGGGGCAACTAATGAAAAACTGTTTTTT	CASSLYGATNEKLFF
15	TRBD1	TRBJ2-5	TRBV5-6	.	TGTGCCAGCAGCCCGTGGGACAGGCTGGTAAAGACCCAGTACTTC	CASSPWDRLVKTQYF
17	TRBD1	TRBJ1-6	TRBV5-5	.	TGTGCCAGCAGCCGCCAGACAGGGGACAGAAACAATTCACCCCTCCACTTT	CASSRQTGDRNNSPLHF
13	.	TRBJ2-3	TRBV5-1	.	TGCGCCAGCAGCTTAGGTCCGACAGATACGCAGTATTTT	CASSLGPTDTQYF
12	TRBD1	TRBJ2-1	TRBV3-1/TRBV3-2	.	TGTGCCAGCAGCCAGAACAGGGGTAAGCAGTTCTTC	CASSQNRGKQFF
16	.	TRBJ1-6	TRBV20-1	.	TGCAGTGCCAGTACTTTCGGGACGGAAATAAATTCACCCCTCCACTTT	CSASTFGTEINSPLHF
15	TRBD1	TRBJ2-2	TRBV29-1	.	TGCAGCGTCCTGGATGACAGGGGGAACACCGGGGAGCTGTTTTTT	CSVLDDRGNTGELFF
15	.	TRBJ2-3	TRBV5-1	.	TGCGCCAGCACCCCCGGGCCGGATAGCACAGATACGCAGTATTTT	CASTPGPDSTDTQYF
12	.	TRBJ1-1	TRBV6-2/TRBV6-3	.	TGTGCCAGCAGTCGGGACGACACTGAAGCTTTCTTT	CASSRDDTEAFF
14	.	TRBJ1-1	TRBV5-1	few	TGCGCCAGCAGCTCCCTGCCAGAAAACACTGAAGCTTTCTTT	CASSSLPENTEAFF
14	.	TRBJ1-1	TRBV5-1	.	TGCGCCAGCAGACAGGGTGTTGGTGACACTGAAGCTTTCTTT	CASRQGVGDTEAFF
15	TRBD1	TRBJ2-5	TRBV7-3	.	TGTGCCAGCAGCTTACTTAGGGGGCCTGGGGAGACCCAGTACTTC	CASSLLRGPGETQYF
12	.	TRBJ2-3	TRBV18	.	TGTGCCAGCTCACCGAGCACAGATACGCAGTATTTT	CASSPSTDTQYF
13	TRBD1	TRBJ1-2	TRBV6-2/TRBV6-3	.	TGTGCCAGCAGCAAGGGACAGGGTAAGGGCTACACCTTC	CASSKGQGKGYTF
13	.	TRBJ1-1	TRBV29-1	few	TGCAGCGTTGTGGGTCCCGATGGCACTGAAGCTTTCTTT	CSVVGPDGTEAFF
16	.	TRBJ2-6	TRBV7-2	.	TGTGCCAGCAGCTTAGGGTCCCGGCCTGGGGCCAACGTCCTGACTTTC	CASSLGSRPGANVLTF
14	.	TRBJ1-2	TRBV27	.	TGTGCCAGCAGGGGAACGGGACGGAACTATGGCTACACCTTC	CASRGTGRNYGYTF
12	TRBD1	TRBJ2-5	TRBV2	.	TGTGCCAGCCGGGACAGGGGAGAGACCCAGTACTTC	CASRDRGETQYF
15	.	TRBJ1-4	TRBV4-1	.	TGCGCCAGCAGCCAACCGGGACGGACTAATGAAAAACTGTTTTTT	CASSQPGRTNEKLFF
14	.	TRBJ1-1	TRBV19	.	TGTGCCAGTAACCCGCCGTGGGCAGGGGCTGAAGCTTTCTTT	CASNPPWAGAEAFF
16	.	TRBJ2-5	TRBV18	few	TGTGCCAGCTCACCTCTCCCCGCGACTAGTAAAGAGACCCAGTACTTC	CASSPLPATSKETQYF
15	TRBD1	TRBJ1-2	TRBV27	.	TGTGCCAGCAGTTCCTGGGGACAGGGGGCTGCAGGCTACACCTTC	CASSSWGQGAAGYTF
13	.	TRBJ1-2	TRBV12-3/TRBV12-4	.	TGTGCCAGCAGTTTGCAGGGCCGGTGGGGCTACACCTTC	CASSLQGRWGYTF
16	TRBD1	TRBJ1-2	TRBV6-5	once	TGTGCCAGCAGTTATAACAGGGGGATTACTAACTATGGCTACACCTTC	CASSYNRGITNYGYTF
15	TRBD1	TRBJ2-5	TRBV18	.	TGTGCCAGCTCCCCACCGGGACAGCTTCGAGAGACCCAGTACTTC	CASSPPGQLRETQYF
13	.	TRBJ2-1	TRBV19	.	TGTGCCACCACGACGACTAGTTCGGGTGAGCAGTTCTTC	CATTTTSSGEQFF
15	.	TRBJ1-5	TRBV6-1	.	TGTGCCAGCAGTGAATTGAGGGCGGGGAATCAGCCCCAGCATTTT	CASSELRAGNQPQHF
16	TRBD2	TRBJ2-3	TRBV3-1/TRBV3-2	.	TGTGCCAGCAGCCCTACCAGCGGGGCAGGCACAGATACGCAGTATTTT	CASSPTSGAGTDTQYF
18	TRBD2	TRBJ2-5	TRBV4-1	.	TGCGCCAGCAGCCAAGAGGTTCCTAGCGGGGGCCTACACCACCCCCAGTACTTC	CASSQEVPSGGLHHPQYF
14	TRBD1	TRBJ1-6	TRBV7-3	.	TGTGCCAGCTCCAGACAGGGAGGTAATTCACCCCTCCACTTT	CASSRQGGNSPLHF
19	TRBD1	TRBJ1-3	TRBV14	.	TGTGCCAGCAGCCACCTCCTACTCCGGGACAGGTCCTCTGGAAACACCATATATTTT	CASSHLLLRDRSSGNTIYF
15	TRBD1	TRBJ1-3	TRBV19	.	TGTGCCAGTAAACCGGGACAGGGTGCGGGAAACACCATATATTTT	CASKPGQGAGNTIYF
12	.	TRBJ1-2	TRBV6-2/TRBV6-3	.	TGTGCCAGCAGTTACAGTCTGGGAGGCTACACCTTC	CASSYSLGGYTF
16	.	TRBJ1-4	TRBV6-6	.	TGTGCCAGCAGTCACGGGTACGGGGCGCTTAATGAAAAACTGTTTTTT	CASSHGYGALNEKLFF
16	.	TRBJ1-1	TRBV5-8	few	TGTGCCAGCAGCAGTTGGAACTGGAGGGTGAACACTGAAGCTTTCTTT	CASSSWNWRVNTEAFF
14	.	TRBJ1-4	TRBV5-1	many	TGCGCCAGCAGCTTGCAGGCTTCGAATGAAAAACTGTTTTTT	CASSLQASNEKLFF
13	.	TRBJ1-1	TRBV7-3	few	TGTGCCAGCAGCCGCGGGACAAACACTGAAGCTTTCTTT	CASSRGTNTEAFF
16	TRBD1	TRBJ2-2	TRBV2	.	TGTGCCAGCACCCCAGGGACAGGGGGACAAGCCGGGGAGCTGTTTTTT	CASTPGTGGQAGELFF
14	TRBD1	TRBJ2-5	TRBV18	.	TGTGCCAGCTCACCACTAGGACAGGGTGAGACCCAGTACTTC	CASSPLGQGETQYF
14	.	TRBJ2-3	TRBV13	few	TGTGCCAGCGCCGGGAGCCCGACCACAGATACGCAGTATTTT	CASAGSPTTDTQYF
16	.	TRBJ1-5	TRBV6-6	once	TGTGCCAGCAATAGGGACGTCTCACGGGACAATCAGCCCCAGCATTTT	CASNRDVSRDNQPQHF
14	TRBD2	TRBJ2-1	TRBV19	few	TGTGCCAGTAGTATCCGGACTAGTTCCAATGAGCAGTTCTTC	CASSIRTSSNEQFF
17	TRBD2	TRBJ2-2	TRBV5-1	few	TGCGCCAGCAGCCGGCGGGCGAGCGGGGGGAACACCGGGGAGCTGTTTTTT	CASSRRASGGNTGELFF
16	.	TRBJ2-4	TRBV4-1	.	TGCGCCAGCAGCCAAGCCCAAGGAGTGGCCAAAAACATTCAGTACTTC	CASSQAQGVAKNIQYF
16	TRBD1	TRBJ1-5	TRBV3-1/TRBV3-2	few	TGTGCCAGCAGCCAAGATCCGCAGGGGGCGAGGCAGCCCCAGCATTTT	CASSQDPQGARQPQHF
16	.	TRBJ1-2	TRBV6-2/TRBV6-3	.	TGTGCCAGCAGTTCTGAGACTACCGGGACACTCTATGGCTACACCTTC	CASSSETTGTLYGYTF
17	.	TRBJ1-3	TRBV24-1	.	TGTGCCACCAGTGATTTGTTAGGGGGGGCGTCTGGAAACACCATATATTTT	CATSDLLGGASGNTIYF
14	.	TRBJ1-3	TRBV4-1	.	TGCGCCAGCAGCCAAGATGGGTTTGGAAACACCATATATTTT	CASSQDGFGNTIYF
13	.	TRBJ1-2	TRBV5-1	.	TGCGCCAGCAGCCCCCAGGGCTACTATGGCTACACCTTC	CASSPQGYYGYTF
15	.	TRBJ1-6	TRBV3-1/TRBV3-2	.	TGTGCCAGCAGCCATGGGGGAACCTATAATTCACCCCTCCACTTT	CASSHGGTYNSPLHF
15	.	TRBJ1-1	TRBV2	.	TGTGCCAGCAGTGCCGACAGGACTCGGAACACTGAAGCTTTCTTT	CASSADRTRNTEAFF